This T cell receptor beta chain was captured by sequencing in a study (dated by TCRdb to between 2015 and 2016). Library construction relied on RT-PCR. The run used an Illumina MiSeq. In TCRdb, the public reads were trimmed at Q25 with fastp and aligned with MiXCR, with productive beta chains retained. Each record represents a unique CDR3 protein, reported with the most common genes and DNA among its rows. This sample lists 650,000 to 800,000 distinct CDR3 sequences; 12% to 15% were detected once. The ten largest clones capture 3.6% of the sample. This clonotype occurred a few times. The clone's antigen remains unknown. No much larger clonotype is one base removed from it; base qualities were not supplied. V lost 7 bases and J lost 4 bases; the stretch between them is 16 bases long. The CDR3 sequence holds 14 residues, the cysteine and phenylalanine included. The CDR3 DNA has 42 bases and is translated from base 1. Based on the germline V gene (reference sequence), the CDR1 and CDR2 sequences are SEHNR and FQNEAQ.

Sequenced material: memory CD4+ T cells from blood. This TCR came from a female donor in good health, serving as a healthy control. The chain is encoded by TRBV7-9 joined to TRBJ1-1, with no confident D gene call. The sequenced DNA is TGTGCCAGCATCCTATCCGTGGTGGCCACTGAAGCTTTCTTT. Its amino acids are CASILSVVATEAFF.